This passage covers 6 T cell receptor beta chains from one sample sequenced in a study of long-term antiretroviral therapy in people with HIV. They ran version v3.0 of the immunoSEQ assay at survey level. Using immunoSEQ multiplex PCR, the repertoire was profiled, and TCRdb retains in-frame clones only, with some absent. This table holds roughly 16,000 clones, approximately 95% found once. The sample in question was unsorted PBMCs, obtained 10 to 13 years after starting antiretroviral therapy. Receptors originate from a man aged 25-40 years with HIV.

This sequence joins TRBV2 and TRBJ2-3; D gene uncertain. This CDR3 is built from 13 residues. The germline gives CDR1 SNHLY, CDR2 FYNNEI. The germline V and J ends were trimmed by 5 bases and 1 base, with 7 bases remaining between them. CDR3 sequence: CASSPYGTDTQYF. CDR3 DNA sequence: TGTGCCAGCAGTCCGTACGGCACAGATACGCAGTATTTT.

This CDR3 reads CASVGLGPRANVLTF. The DNA for the CDR3 is TGTGCCAGTGTAGGTTTGGGCCCTAGGGCCAACGTCCTGACTTTC. V and J are TRBV19 and TRBJ2-6, with no clear D. V was trimmed by 8 bases and J by 5 bases, leaving 16 bases between them. The CDR3 spans 15 residues. The germline V gene encodes CDR1 LNHDA and CDR2 SQIVND (reference sequence).

This rearrangement joins TRBV14 to TRBJ2-7, with D tentatively TRBD1 (7 bases). V gave up 0 bases and J gave up 3 bases, with 15 bases separating them. Germline V gene data show CDR1 as SGHDN and CDR2 as FVKESK. The CDR3 totals 16 residues. For the CDR3, the DNA is TGTGCCAGCAGCCAAGATTGGTCAGGGGGGCTCTACGAGCAGTACGTC. Translation gives CASSQDWSGGLYEQYV.

The chain combines TRBV5-1 with TRBJ2-2; possibly TRBD1 for D (6 bases). The germline CDR1 and CDR2 sequences are SGHRS and YFSETQ. This CDR3 has 15 residues. Trimming pared 2 bases from V and 2 bases from J, leaving 10 bases between. The CDR3 loop reads CASSLARGNTGELFF. CDR3 nucleotides: TGCGCCAGCAGCTTAGCCAGGGGAAACACCGGGGAGCTGTTTTTT.

The chain employs TRBV12-1 and TRBJ1-2. TRBV12-1 represents a pseudogene. The CDR3 length is 15 residues. CDR3 sequence: CASSFLVVGVCGYTF. The CDR3 nucleotides are TGTGCCAGCAGCTTTCTAGTTGTGGGGGTTTGTGGCTACACCTTC.

The V gene is TRBV9, the J gene TRBJ2-1; 8 nucleotides line up with TRBD2. This CDR3 has 16 residues. After removal of 3 bases from V and 4 bases from J, the junction contained 9 bases not matched to a gene. Germline CDR1 is SGDLS and CDR2 is YYNGEE. The chain's CDR3 is CASSDPGGGGYNEQFF. Here the CDR3 DNA reads TGTGCCAGCAGCGACCCGGGGGGGGGCGGTTACAATGAGCAGTTCTTC.